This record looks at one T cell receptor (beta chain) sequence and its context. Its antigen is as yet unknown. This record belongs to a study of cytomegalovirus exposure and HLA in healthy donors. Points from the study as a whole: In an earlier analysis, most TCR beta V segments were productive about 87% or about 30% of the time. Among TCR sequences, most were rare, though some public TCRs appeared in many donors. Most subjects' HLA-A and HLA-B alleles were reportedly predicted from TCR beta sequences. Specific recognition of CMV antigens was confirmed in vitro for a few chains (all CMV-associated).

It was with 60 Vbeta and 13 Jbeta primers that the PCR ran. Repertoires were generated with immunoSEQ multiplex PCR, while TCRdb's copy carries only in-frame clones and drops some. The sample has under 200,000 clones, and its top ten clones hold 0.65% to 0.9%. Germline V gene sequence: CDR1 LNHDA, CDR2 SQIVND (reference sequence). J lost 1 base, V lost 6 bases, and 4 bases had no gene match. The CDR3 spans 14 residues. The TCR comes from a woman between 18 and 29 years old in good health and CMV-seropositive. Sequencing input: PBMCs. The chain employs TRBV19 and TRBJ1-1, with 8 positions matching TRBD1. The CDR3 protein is CASSPGQGNTEAFF. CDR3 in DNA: TGTGCCAGTAGCCCTGGACAGGGGAACACTGAAGCTTTCTTT.